This T cell receptor (beta chain) emerged from a study of identical twins. Study-wide findings and caveats: Memory repertoires showed no such pattern, whereas abundant cord blood beta clonotypes carried fewer insertions. Sequences that were out-of-frame, alpha and twin-shared displayed an excess of low generation probability.

Carrying unique molecular identifiers, the cDNA also gained a universal primer site through template switching. One entry per CDR3 protein results from TCRdb running MiXCR on the 5' RACE reads. The table includes some 570,000 distinct CDR3 sequences, around 22% detected once. V lost 5 bases to trimming and J lost 4 bases, with 7 bases between them. Per germline, CDR1 SNHLY and CDR2 FYNNEI. CDR3 size: 12 residues. A word on this clonotype: Its antigen is unidentified.

Healthy Caucasians made up all donors. These data are also associated with another study on yellow fever vaccine responses in identical twins.

Input material: CD4+ T cells sorted from blood. This rearrangement joins TRBV2 to TRBJ2-3; maybe TRBD1 (5 bases). The sequence was collected from a woman aged 18 to 35 in good health. CDR3 nucleotides: TGTGCCAGCAGTCAGGGCCCAGATACGCAGTATTTT. It specifies CASSQGPDTQYF.